This T cell receptor beta chain originates from a study of cytomegalovirus exposure and HLA in healthy donors. Assay: immunoSEQ multiplex PCR; the TCRdb copy retains only in-frame clones and omits some. The sample lists some 130,000 clones; 75% to 90% were seen once. V gave up 1 base and J gave up 1 base, with 7 bases separating them. The CDR3 contains 14 residues. Germline V CDR1 and CDR2: KGHSH, LQKENI. Regarding this clone: Its antigen remains unidentified.

Findings and limits, study-wide: Researchers catalogued 164 TCR beta chains as cytomegalovirus-associated.

Sample: PBMCs. The chain is built from TRBV18 and TRBJ1-1; possible D gene TRBD1, 6 bases. The sequence derives from a woman younger than 30 in good health and CMV-seronegative. The CDR3 DNA reads TGTGCCAGCTCACCACAACAGGGGAACACTGAAGCTTTCTTT. Encoded protein: CASSPQQGNTEAFF.